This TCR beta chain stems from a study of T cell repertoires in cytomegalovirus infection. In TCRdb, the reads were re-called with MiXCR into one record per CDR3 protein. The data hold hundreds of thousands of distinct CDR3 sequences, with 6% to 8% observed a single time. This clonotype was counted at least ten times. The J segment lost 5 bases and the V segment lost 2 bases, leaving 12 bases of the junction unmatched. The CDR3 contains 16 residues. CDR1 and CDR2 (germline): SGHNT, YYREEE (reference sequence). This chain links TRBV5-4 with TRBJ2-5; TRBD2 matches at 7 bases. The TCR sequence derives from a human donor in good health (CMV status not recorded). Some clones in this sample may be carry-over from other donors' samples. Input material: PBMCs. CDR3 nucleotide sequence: TGTGCCAGCAGCTTCAAACCCACGGGGGGTTTTGAGACCCAGTACTTC. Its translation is CASSFKPTGGFETQYF. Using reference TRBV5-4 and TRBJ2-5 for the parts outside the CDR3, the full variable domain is ETGVTQSPTHLIKTRGQQVTLRCSSQSGHNTVSWYQQALGQGPQFIFQYYREEENGRGNFPPRFSGLQFPNYSSELNVNALELDDSALYLCASSFKPTGGFETQYFGPGTRLLVL.